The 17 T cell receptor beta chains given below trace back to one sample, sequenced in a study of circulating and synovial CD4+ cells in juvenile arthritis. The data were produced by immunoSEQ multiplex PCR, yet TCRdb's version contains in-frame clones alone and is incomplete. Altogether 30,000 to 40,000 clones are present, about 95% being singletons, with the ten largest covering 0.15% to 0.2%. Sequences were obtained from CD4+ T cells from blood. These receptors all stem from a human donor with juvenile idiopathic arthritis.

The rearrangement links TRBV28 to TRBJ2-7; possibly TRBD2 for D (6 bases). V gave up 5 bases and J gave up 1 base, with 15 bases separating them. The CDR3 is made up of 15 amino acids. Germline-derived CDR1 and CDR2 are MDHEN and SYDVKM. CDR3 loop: CASSREEVGSYEQYF. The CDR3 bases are TGTGCCAGCAGTAGGGAGGAGGTGGGATCCTACGAGCAGTACTTC.

The CDR3, as DNA: TGTGCCAGCAGTCCTCGAATTCGCCCGGGACAGGGGGAGGCTCCTGGCTACACCTTC. Protein product: CASSPRIRPGQGEAPGYTF. This rearrangement joins TRBV28 to TRBJ1-2; 11 bases align to TRBD1. Germline V lookup: CDR1 MDHEN, CDR2 SYDVKM. V lost 5 bases to trimming and J lost 7 bases; unmatched junction nucleotides: 21. CDR3 size: 19 residues.

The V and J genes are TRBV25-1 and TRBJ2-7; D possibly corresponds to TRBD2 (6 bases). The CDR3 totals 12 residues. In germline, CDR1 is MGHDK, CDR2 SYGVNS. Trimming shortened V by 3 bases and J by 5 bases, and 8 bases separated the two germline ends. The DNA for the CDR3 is TGTGCCAGCAGTGAGGGGGGTAACGAGCAGTACTTC. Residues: CASSEGGNEQYF.

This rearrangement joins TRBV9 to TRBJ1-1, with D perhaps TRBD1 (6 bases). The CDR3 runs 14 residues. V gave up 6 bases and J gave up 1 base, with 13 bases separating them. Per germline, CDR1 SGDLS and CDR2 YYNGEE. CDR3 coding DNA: TGTGCCAGCACTAAGGGAGGGGGGAACACTGAAGCTTTCTTT. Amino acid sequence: CASTKGGGNTEAFF.

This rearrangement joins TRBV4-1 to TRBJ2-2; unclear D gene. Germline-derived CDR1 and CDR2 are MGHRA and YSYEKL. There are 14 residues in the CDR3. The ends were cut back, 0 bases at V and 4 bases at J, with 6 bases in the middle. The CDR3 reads CASSQESGTGELFF. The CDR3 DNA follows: TGCGCCAGCAGCCAAGAGAGTGGCACCGGGGAGCTGTTTTTT.

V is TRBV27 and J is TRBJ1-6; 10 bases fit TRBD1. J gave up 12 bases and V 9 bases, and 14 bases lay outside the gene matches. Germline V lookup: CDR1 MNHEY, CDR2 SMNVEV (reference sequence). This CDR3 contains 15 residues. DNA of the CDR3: TGTGCCAGTGGGTCCTCGGGGGGACAGGGGAGACCCCTCCACTTT. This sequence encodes CASGSSGGQGRPLHF.

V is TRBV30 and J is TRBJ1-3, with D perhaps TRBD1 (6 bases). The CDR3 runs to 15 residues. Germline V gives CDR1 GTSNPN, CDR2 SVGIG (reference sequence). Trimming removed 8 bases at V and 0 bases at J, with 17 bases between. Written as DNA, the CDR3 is TGTGCCAAGACCTCAGGGGCCGACTCTGGAAACACCATATATTTT. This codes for CAKTSGADSGNTIYF.

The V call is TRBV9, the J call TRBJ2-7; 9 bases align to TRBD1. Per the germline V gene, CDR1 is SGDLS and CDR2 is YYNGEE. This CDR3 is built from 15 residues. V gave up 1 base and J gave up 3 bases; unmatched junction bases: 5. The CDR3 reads CASSVTGTGIYEQYF. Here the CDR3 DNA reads TGTGCCAGCAGCGTAACCGGGACAGGGATCTACGAGCAGTACTTC.

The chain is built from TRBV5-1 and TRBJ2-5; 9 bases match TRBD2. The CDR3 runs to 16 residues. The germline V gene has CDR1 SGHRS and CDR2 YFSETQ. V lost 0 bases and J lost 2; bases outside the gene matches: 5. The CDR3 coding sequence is TGCGCCAGCAGCTTGGCCCTAGCGGGAACACAAGAGACCCAGTACTTC. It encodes CASSLALAGTQETQYF.

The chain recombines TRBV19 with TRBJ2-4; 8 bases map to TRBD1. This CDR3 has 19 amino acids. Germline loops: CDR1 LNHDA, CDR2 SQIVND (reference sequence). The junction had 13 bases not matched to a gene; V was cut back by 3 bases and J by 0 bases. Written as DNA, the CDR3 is TGTGCCAGTAGTATCGCCGGGACAGGACCTAATCTAGCCAAAAACATTCAGTACTTC. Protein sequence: CASSIAGTGPNLAKNIQYF. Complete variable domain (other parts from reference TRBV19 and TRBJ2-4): DGGITQSPKYLFRKEGQNVTLSCEQNLNHDAMYWYRQDPGQGLRLIYYSQIVNDFQKGDIAEGYSVSREKKESFPLTVTSAQKNPTAFYLCASSIAGTGPNLAKNIQYFGAGTRLSVL.

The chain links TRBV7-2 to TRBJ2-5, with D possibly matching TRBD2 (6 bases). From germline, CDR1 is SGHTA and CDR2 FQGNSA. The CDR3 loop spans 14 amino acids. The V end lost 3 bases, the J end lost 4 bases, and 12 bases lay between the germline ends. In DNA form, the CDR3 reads TGTGCCAGCAGCTTCGTACTAGCAGCAGAGACCCAGTACTTC. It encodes CASSFVLAAETQYF. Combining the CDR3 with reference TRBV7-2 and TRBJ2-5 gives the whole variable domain GAGVSQSPSNKVTEKGKDVELRCDPISGHTALYWYRQSLGQGLEFLIYFQGNSAPDKSGLPSDRFSAERTGGSVSTLTIQRTQQEDSAVYLCASSFVLAAETQYFGPGTRLLVL.

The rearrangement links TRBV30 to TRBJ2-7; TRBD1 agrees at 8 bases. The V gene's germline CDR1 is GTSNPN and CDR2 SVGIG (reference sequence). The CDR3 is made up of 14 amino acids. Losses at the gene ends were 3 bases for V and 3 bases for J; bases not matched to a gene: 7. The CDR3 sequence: CAWRRQGANYEQYF. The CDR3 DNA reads TGTGCCTGGAGGCGGCAGGGGGCGAACTACGAGCAGTACTTC.

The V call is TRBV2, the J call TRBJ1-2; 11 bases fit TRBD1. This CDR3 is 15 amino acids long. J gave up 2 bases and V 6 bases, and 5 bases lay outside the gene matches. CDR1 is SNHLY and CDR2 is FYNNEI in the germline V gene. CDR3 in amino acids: CASSPRTGGNYGYTF. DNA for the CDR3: TGTGCCAGCAGCCCCAGGACAGGGGGCAACTATGGCTACACCTTC.

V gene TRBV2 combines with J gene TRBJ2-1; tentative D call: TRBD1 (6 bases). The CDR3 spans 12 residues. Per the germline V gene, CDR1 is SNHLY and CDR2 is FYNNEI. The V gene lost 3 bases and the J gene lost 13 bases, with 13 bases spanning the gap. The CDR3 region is CASSEGQGFQFF. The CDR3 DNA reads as TGTGCCAGCAGTGAGGGACAAGGGTTTCAGTTCTTC.

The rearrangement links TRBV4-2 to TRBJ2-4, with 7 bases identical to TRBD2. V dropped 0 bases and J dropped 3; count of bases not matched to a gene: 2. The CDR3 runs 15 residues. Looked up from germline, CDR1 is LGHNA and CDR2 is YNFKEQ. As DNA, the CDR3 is TGTGCCAGCAGCCAAGAGGGGGGGGGCAAAAACATTCAGTACTTC. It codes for CASSQEGGGKNIQYF.

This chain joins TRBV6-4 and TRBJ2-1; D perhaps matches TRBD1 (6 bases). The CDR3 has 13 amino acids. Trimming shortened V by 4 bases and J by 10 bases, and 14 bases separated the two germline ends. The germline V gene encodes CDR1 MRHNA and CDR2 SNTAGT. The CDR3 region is CASSGQDSGEQFF. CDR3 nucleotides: TGTGCCAGCAGTGGACAGGACTCCGGGGAGCAGTTCTTC.

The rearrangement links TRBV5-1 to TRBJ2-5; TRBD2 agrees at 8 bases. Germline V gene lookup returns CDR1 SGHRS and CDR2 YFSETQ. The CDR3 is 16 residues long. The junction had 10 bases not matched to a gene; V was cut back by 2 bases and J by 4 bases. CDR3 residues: CASSFGGRSSGETQYF. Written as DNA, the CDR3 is TGCGCCAGCAGCTTCGGCGGGAGGTCTAGTGGAGAGACCCAGTACTTC.